This TCR beta chain was sequenced in a study of identical twins. General study points: Models came in too low on out-of-frame TCR alpha sharing in monozygotic twins.

This clonotype has a handful of counts. Its antigen is unidentified. Template switching added a universal primer site; cDNA carried unique molecular identifiers. TCRdb reprocessed the 5' RACE reads via MiXCR and lists one record per CDR3 protein. The sample lists nearly 900,000 distinct CDR3 sequences; 10% to 15% were seen once. The CDR3 contains 14 residues. V gave up 2 bases and J gave up 6 bases; unmatched junction bases: 6. This sample was shared with a second study, whose subject was yellow fever vaccine responses in identical twins.

The chain has TRBV12-3 or TRBV12-4 and TRBJ1-2; TRBD1 aligns across 7 bases. What was sequenced was PBMCs. The clonotype originates from a woman between 18 and 29 years old in good health. The CDR3 nucleotides are TGTGCCAGCAGTTTATGGGAGGACAGGCATGGCTACACCTTC. Amino acids: CASSLWEDRHGYTF.